This T cell receptor beta chain appears in the sequencing data of a study of Tregs in tolerant kidney transplant recipients. Notes on the study in general: Validation in larger populations is needed because few patients were studied. Biological reproducibility was not directly addressed, but technical replication error appeared minimal. Activated donor B cell expansion appeared to reveal the most relevant donor-specific TCRbeta repertoire.

As concerns this clone: Its antigen is not known.

Sequencing was performed with immunoSEQ multiplex PCR; in TCRdb, only in-frame clones are kept and a portion is missing. The table includes some 250,000 clones, about four fifths detected once. Thawed PBMCs were FACS-sorted into unstimulated CD4+CD25+CD127- regulatory T cells, CD4+CD25- non-regulatory cells, CD4 and CD8 cells. This CDR3 region has 17 residues. Germline values: CDR1 MGHRA, CDR2 YSYEKL. V was clipped by 1 base and J by 5 bases, with 19 bases between them. Sequencing was performed on CD4+ T cells from blood. The receptor comes from a human donor in good health. The chain employs TRBV4-1 and TRBJ2-3, with a weak D call TRBD2 (7 bases). CDR3 sequence (DNA): TGCGCCAGCAGCCAAGCCCAGAGGGGGGGGCGCGTAGATACGCAGTATTTT. It codes for CASSQAQRGGRVDTQYF.